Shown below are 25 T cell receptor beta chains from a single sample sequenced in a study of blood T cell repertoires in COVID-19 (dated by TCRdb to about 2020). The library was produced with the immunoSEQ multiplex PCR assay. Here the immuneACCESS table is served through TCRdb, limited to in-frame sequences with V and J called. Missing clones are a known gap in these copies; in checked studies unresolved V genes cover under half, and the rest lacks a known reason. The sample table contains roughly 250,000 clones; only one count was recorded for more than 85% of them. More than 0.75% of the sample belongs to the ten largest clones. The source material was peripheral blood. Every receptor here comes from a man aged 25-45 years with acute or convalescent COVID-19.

CDR3 DNA: TGCGCCAGCAGTATGAACAGGGGGGATGAAAAACTGTTTTTT. It encodes CASSMNRGDEKLFF. The gene calls are TRBV10-1 and TRBJ1-4; 8 bases are shared with TRBD1. This CDR3 region has 14 residues. V gave up 5 bases and J gave up 6 bases; unmatched junction bases: 5. Germline values: CDR1 WNHNN, CDR2 SYGVQD (reference sequence).

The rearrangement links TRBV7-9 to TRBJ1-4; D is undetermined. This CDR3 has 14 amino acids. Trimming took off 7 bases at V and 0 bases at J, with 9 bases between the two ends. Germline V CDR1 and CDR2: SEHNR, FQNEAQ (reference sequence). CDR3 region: CASTDIATNEKLFF. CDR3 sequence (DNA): TGTGCCAGCACCGACATCGCAACTAATGAAAAACTGTTTTTT.

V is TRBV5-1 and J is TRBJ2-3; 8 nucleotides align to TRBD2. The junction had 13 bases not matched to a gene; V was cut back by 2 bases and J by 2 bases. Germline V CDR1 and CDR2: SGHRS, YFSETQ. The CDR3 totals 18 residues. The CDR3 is CASSFRGGSQSYTDTQYF. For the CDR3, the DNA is TGCGCCAGCAGCTTTCGCGGGGGGTCACAAAGCTACACAGATACGCAGTATTTT.

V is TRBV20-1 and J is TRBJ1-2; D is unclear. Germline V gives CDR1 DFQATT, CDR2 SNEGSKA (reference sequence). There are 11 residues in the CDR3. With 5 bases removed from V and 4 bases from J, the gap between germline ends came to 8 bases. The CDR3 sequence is CSASRIYGYTF. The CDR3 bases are TGCAGTGCTTCGCGGATCTATGGCTACACCTTC.

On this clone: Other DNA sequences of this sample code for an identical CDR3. CDR3 coding DNA: TGTGCCAGCAGTTTGACGGGAAGTTATGGCTACACCTTC. This translates into CASSLTGSYGYTF. This chain joins TRBV12-3 or TRBV12-4 and TRBJ1-2; unclear D gene. There are 13 residues in the CDR3. The V end was cut by 3 bases, the J end by 5 bases, with 10 bases between.

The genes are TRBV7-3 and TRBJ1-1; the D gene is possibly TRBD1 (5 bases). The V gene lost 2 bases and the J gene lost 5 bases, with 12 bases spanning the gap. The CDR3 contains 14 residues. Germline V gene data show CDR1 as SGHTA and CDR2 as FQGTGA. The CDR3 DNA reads TGTGCCAGCAGCTTAGGTCGGGGGGGAACTGAAGCTTTCTTT. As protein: CASSLGRGGTEAFF.

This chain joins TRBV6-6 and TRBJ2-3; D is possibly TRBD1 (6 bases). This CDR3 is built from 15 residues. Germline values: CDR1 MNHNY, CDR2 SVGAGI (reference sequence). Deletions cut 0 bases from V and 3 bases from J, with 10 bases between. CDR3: CASSYSTGITDTQYF. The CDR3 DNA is TGTGCCAGCAGTTACTCCACAGGGATTACAGATACGCAGTATTTT.

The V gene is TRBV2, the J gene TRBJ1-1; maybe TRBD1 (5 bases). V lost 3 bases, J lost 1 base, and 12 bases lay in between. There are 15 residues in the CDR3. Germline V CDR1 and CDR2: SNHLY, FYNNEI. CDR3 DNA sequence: TGTGCCAGCAGTGAGAGTCCCAGGGAGAACACTGAAGCTTTCTTT. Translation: CASSESPRENTEAFF.

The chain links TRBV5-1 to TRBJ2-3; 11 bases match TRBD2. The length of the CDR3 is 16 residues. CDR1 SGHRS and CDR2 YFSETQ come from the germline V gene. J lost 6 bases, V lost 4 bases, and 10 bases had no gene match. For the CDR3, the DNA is TGCGCCAGCAGCAGGTCTAGCGGGGGGATTATGGATACGCAGTATTTT. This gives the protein CASSRSSGGIMDTQYF.

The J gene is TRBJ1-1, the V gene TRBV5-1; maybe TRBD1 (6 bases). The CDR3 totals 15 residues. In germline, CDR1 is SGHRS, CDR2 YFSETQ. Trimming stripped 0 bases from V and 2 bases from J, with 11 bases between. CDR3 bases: TGCGCCAGCAGCTTGGCCTATGGGGGCAACACTGAAGCTTTCTTT. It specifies CASSLAYGGNTEAFF.

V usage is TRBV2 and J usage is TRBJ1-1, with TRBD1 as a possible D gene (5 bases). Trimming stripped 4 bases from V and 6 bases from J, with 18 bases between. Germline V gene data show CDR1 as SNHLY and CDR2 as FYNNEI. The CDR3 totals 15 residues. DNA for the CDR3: TGTGCCAGCAGTGCGGGGTGGTCAGGGACTGCTGAAGCTTTCTTT. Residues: CASSAGWSGTAEAFF.

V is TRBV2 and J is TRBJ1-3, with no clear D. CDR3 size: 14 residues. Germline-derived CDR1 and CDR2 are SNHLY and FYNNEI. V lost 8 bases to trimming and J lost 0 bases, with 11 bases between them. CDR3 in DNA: TGTGCCAGCGCCCCCGGGGTCTCTGGAAACACCATATATTTT. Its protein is CASAPGVSGNTIYF.

The CDR3 DNA reads as TGTGCCAGCAGAAAGGAACTTCACGGGGGCGGGGAGCTGTTTTTT. This gives the protein CASRKELHGGGELFF. The chain carries TRBV6-5 and TRBJ2-2, with D maybe TRBD2 (6 bases). This CDR3 is built from 15 residues. Trimming left V 6 bases short and J 7 bases short, with 18 bases between. Germline CDR1 is MNHEY and CDR2 is SVGAGI.

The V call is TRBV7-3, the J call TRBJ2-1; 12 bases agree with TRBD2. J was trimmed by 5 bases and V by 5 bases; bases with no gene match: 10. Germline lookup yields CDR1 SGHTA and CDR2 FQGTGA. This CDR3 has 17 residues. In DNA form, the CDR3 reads TGTGCCAGCAGCCCCCGCTGGACTAGCGGGGTCCACAATGAGCAGTTCTTC. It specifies CASSPRWTSGVHNEQFF.

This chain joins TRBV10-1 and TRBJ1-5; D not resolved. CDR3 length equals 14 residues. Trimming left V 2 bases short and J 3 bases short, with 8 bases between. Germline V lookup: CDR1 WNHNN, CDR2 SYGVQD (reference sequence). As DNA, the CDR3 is TGCGCCAGCAGTGAGGGCCAGTCCAATCAGCCCCAGCATTTT. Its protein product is CASSEGQSNQPQHF.

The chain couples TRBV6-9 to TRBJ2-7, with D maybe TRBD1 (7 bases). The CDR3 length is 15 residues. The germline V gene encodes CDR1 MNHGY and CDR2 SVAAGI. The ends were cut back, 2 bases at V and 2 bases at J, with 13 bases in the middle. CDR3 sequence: CASSYQGGQTYEQYF. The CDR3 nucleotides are TGTGCCAGCAGTTATCAGGGGGGACAGACCTACGAGCAGTACTTC.

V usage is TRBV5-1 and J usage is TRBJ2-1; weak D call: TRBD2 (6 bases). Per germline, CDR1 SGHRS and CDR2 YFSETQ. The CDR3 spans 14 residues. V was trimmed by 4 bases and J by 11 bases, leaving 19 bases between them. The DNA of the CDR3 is TGCGCCAGCAGCCCGTCCCAGGCCGGGACTCAGCAGTTCTTC. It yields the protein CASSPSQAGTQQFF.

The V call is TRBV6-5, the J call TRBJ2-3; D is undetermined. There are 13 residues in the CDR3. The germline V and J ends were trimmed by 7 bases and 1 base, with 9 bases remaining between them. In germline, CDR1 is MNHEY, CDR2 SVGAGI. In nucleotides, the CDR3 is TGTGCCAGCAAATCCCTAGGCACAGATACGCAGTATTTT. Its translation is CASKSLGTDTQYF.

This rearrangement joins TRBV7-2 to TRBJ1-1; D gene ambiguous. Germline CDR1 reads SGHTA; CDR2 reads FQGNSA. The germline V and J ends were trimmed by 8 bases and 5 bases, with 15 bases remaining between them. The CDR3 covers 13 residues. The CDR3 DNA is TGTGCCAGCCAAACCAACCCGGGGACTGAAGCTTTCTTT. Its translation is CASQTNPGTEAFF.

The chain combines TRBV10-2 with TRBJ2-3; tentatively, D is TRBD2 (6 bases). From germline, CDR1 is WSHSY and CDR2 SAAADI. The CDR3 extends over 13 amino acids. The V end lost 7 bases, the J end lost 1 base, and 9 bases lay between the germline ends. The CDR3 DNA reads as TGCGCCAGCATGTTAGCGGGCACAGATACGCAGTATTTT. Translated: CASMLAGTDTQYF.

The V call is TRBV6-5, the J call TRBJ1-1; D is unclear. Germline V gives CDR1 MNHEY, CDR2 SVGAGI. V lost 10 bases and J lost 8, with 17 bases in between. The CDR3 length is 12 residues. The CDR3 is CATLETTWEAFF. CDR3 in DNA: TGTGCCACCCTAGAGACTACGTGGGAAGCTTTCTTT.

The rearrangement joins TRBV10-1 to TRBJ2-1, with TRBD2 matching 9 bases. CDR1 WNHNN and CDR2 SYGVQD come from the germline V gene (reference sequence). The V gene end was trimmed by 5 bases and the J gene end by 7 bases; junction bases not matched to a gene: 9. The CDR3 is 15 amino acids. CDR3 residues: CASSLSASGTNEQFF. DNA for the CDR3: TGCGCCAGCAGTCTTTCGGCTAGCGGGACGAATGAGCAGTTCTTC.

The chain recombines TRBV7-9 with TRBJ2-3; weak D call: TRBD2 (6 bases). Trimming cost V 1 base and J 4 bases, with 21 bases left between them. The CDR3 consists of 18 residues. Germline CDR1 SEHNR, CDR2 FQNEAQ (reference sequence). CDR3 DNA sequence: TGTGCCAGCAGCTTAGTTGGCGGGATGCAATATGGCGCAGATACGCAGTATTTT. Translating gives CASSLVGGMQYGADTQYF. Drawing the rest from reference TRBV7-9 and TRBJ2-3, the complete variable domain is DTGVSQNPRHKITKRGQNVTFRCDPISEHNRLYWYRQTLGQGPEFLTYFQNEAQLEKSRLLSDRFSAERPKGSFSTLEIQRTEQGDSAMYLCASSLVGGMQYGADTQYFGPGTRLTVL.

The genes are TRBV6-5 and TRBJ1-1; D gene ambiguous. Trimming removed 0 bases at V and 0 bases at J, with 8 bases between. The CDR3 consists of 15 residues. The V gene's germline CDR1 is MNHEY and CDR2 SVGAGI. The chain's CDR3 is CASSYSQTLNTEAFF. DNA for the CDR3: TGTGCCAGCAGTTACTCACAGACCTTGAACACTGAAGCTTTCTTT.

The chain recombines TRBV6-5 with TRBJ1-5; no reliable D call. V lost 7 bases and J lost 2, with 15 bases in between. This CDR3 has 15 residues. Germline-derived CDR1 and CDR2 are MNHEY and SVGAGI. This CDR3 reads CASKLTHLGNQPQHF. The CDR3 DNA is TGTGCCAGCAAGCTCACCCACCTGGGCAATCAGCCCCAGCATTTT.